A single sample gave rise to the 4 T cell receptor beta chains below, sequenced in a study of shared clonotypes between healthy human individuals. Profiled with immunoSEQ multiplex PCR; TCRdb holds only in-frame clones, not every one. The data hold hundreds of thousands of clones, with 92% observed a single time. CD45RO-negative, CCR7-selected cells formed the naive CD8 fraction, which excluded terminally differentiated effector memory CD45RA+ cells. Sequenced input: naive CD8+ T cells sorted from blood. The origin of the receptors is a man aged 25 to 45 in good health.

The chain has TRBV21-1 and TRBJ1-5. TRBV21-1 is given as a pseudogene. The length of the CDR3 is 13 residues. The DNA for the CDR3 is TGTGCCAGCAGCCCGTATAGCAATCAGCCCCAGCATTTT. Protein product: CASSPYSNQPQHF.

The chain carries TRBV10-3 and TRBJ1-3, with D possibly TRBD1 on 6 matching bases. The V gene's germline CDR1 is ENHRY and CDR2 SYGVKD. Trimming took off 7 bases at V and 4 bases at J, with 14 bases between the two ends. The CDR3 extends over 14 amino acids. The CDR3 spells CAIMTGLGGNTIYF. CDR3 DNA sequence: TGTGCCATCATGACAGGATTAGGGGGAAACACCATATATTTT.

Comment on this clone: Within the sample, other DNA sequences also encode this same CDR3. V is TRBV6-5 and J is TRBJ2-1; TRBD1 agrees at 8 bases. Germline trimming cut 0 bases from V and 9 bases from J; bases unmatched to any gene: 1. The CDR3 is 13 amino acids. The germline CDR1 and CDR2 sequences are MNHEY and SVGAGI. As DNA, the CDR3 is TGTGCCAGCAGTTACTCGGGGACAGGTGAGCAGTTCTTC. Translation: CASSYSGTGEQFF.

This chain connects TRBV7-2 to TRBJ2-3; D is uncertain. The CDR3 has 15 amino acids. Germline V gene lookup returns CDR1 SGHTA and CDR2 FQGNSA. V lost 0 bases to trimming and J lost 2 bases, with 9 bases between them. The CDR3 DNA follows: TGTGCCAGCAGCTTAGCGTCGCGGAACACAGATACGCAGTATTTT. This sequence encodes CASSLASRNTDTQYF.